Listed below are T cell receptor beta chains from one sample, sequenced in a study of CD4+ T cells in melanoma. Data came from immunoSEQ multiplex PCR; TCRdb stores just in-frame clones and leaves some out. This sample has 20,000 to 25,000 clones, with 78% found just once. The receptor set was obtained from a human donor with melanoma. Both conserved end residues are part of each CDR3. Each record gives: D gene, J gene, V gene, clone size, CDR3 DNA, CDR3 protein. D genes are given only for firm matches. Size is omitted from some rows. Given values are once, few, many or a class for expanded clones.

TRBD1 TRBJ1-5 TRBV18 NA TGTGCCAGCTCACCAAGTGGACAGGGCGCGGGCAATCAGCCCCAGCATTTT CASSPSGQGAGNQPQHF
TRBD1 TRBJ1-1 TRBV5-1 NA TGCGCCAGCAGCTTCGGGACAGGGGGCAGTGAAGCTTTCTTT CASSFGTGGSEAFF
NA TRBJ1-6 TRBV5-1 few TGCGCCAGCAGCTTGGAAGGTGGGGTGCAGTCACCCCTCCACTTT CASSLEGGVQSPLHF
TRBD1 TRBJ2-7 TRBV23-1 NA TGCGCCAGCAGTCATTTCTTATCTTTTGGGGGGACAGGGACTCACGAGCAGTACTTC CASSHFLSFGGTGTHEQYF
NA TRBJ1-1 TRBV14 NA TGTGCCAGCAGCCAAATTTGGGGGAACACTGAAGCTTTCTTT CASSQIWGNTEAFF
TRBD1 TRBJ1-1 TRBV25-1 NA TGTGCCAGCAGAATACAGGGGTCCGGGGCTGAAGCTTTCTTT CASRIQGSGAEAFF
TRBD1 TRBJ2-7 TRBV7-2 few TGTGCCAGCAGCTCCGACAGGGGGCCGCACGAGCAGTACTTC CASSSDRGPHEQYF
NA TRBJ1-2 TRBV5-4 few TGTGCCAGCAGCTTAACCGGGCGCAACTATGGCTACACCTTC CASSLTGRNYGYTF
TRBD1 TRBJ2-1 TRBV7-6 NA TGTGCCAGCAGCTTAGATTCGAGACAGGGGGTCGGTGAGCAGTTCTTC CASSLDSRQGVGEQFF
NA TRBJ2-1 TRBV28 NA TGTGCCAGCACCTCCTCCGGGGACACTAGCTCCTACAATGAGCAGTTCTTC CASTSSGDTSSYNEQFF
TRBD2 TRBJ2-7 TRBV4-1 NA TGCGCCAGCAGCCTCCTTCCACTAGCGGGGGCTCTCGAGCAGTACTTC CASSLLPLAGALEQYF
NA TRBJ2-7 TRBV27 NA TGTGCCAGCAGACCAAAGACAGAAACCTACGAGCAGTACTTC CASRPKTETYEQYF
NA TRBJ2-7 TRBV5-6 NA TGTGCCAGCAGCTTGTCAGTCGCAGGACGGGGCTCCTACGAGCAGTACTTC CASSLSVAGRGSYEQYF
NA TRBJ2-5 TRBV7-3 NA TGTGCCAGCAGCCTGACCCCCTTCGGGGGAGAGACCCAGTACTTC CASSLTPFGGETQYF
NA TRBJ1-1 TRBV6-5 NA TGTGCCAGCAGTTACAGGACGAACACTGAAGCTTTCTTT CASSYRTNTEAFF
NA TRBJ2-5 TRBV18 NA TGTGCCAGCTCACCGGGGCGGTCCCAAGAGCAGTACTTC CASSPGRSQEQYF
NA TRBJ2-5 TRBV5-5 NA TGTGCCAGCAGACCACTTACCGGGACTCAGGTGGAGACCCAGTACTTC CASRPLTGTQVETQYF
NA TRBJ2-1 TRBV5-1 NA TGCGCCAGCAGCTTCACAGGGTTGGGGAATGAGCAGTTCTTC CASSFTGLGNEQFF
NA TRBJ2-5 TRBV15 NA TGTGCCACCAGCAGAGATCGGGGCGGGGTGAGAGAGACCCAGTACTTC CATSRDRGGVRETQYF
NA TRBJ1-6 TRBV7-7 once TGTGCCAGCAGCCCATGGGGCCTTAGCTCCTATAATTCACCCCTCCACTTT CASSPWGLSSYNSPLHF
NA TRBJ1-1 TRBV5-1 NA TGCGCCAGCAGCCCGGTCCCTAACACTGAAGCTTTCTTT CASSPVPNTEAFF
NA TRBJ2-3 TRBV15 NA TGTGCCACCAGCGGATTAGCGGTGTGGCAAGATACGCAGTATTTT CATSGLAVWQDTQYF
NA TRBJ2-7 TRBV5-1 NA TGCGCCAGCAGCGATTCCTACGAGCAGTACTTC CASSDSYEQYF
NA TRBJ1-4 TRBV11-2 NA TGTGCCAGCAGCGACACTACCCCAGGGGTTGTAGGTGAAAAACTGTTTTTT CASSDTTPGVVGEKLFF
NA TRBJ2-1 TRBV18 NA TGTGCCAGCTCACCACAGTATGGGGGTCTTGGGATTTACAATGAGCAGTTCTTC CASSPQYGGLGIYNEQFF
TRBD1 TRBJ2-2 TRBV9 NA TGTGCCAGCGGGGCGAGGGGGCGATCGAACACCGGGGAGCTGTTTTTT CASGARGRSNTGELFF
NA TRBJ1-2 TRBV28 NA TGTGCCAGCAGTTTGGGGTCTTTATGGGGAGGGGGCTACACCTTC CASSLGSLWGGGYTF
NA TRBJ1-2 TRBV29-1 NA TGCAGCGTTGATATAAACTATGGCTACACCTTC CSVDINYGYTF
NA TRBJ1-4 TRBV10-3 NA TGTGCCATCAGTGAGAAGGGGCAAGGTGAAAAACTGTTTTTT CAISEKGQGEKLFF
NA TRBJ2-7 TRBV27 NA TGTGCCAGCAGTTTTAGAGGGGGTCAGGGGTACGAGCAGTACTTC CASSFRGGQGYEQYF
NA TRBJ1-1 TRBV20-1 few TGCAGTGCTAGCCTACACACTGAAGCTTTCTTT CSASLHTEAFF
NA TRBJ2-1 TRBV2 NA TGTGCCAGCAGTGTCGGAGGAGAGCCTTACAATGAGCAGTTCTTC CASSVGGEPYNEQFF
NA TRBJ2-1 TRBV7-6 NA TGTGCCAGCAGCTTAGCGGACTGGGGTACCTACAATGAGCAGTTCTTC CASSLADWGTYNEQFF
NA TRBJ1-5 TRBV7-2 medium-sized TGTGCCAGCAGCTTAGAGATTAGCAATCAGCCCCAGCATTTT CASSLEISNQPQHF
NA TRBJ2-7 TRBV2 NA TGTGCCAGCAGTGTGGTCAGCTCCTACGAGCAGTACTTC CASSVVSSYEQYF
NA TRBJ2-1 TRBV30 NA TGTGCCTGGAGTGTTAAGCCAAGTGAGCAGTTCTTC CAWSVKPSEQFF
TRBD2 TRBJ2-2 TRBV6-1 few TGTGCCAGCGGGGAAGATCTGGCGGGGGGGCCCACCGGGGAGCTGTTTTTT CASGEDLAGGPTGELFF
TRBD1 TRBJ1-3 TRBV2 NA TGTGCCAGCTCCACCAGGGGGGACGCCATATATTTT CASSTRGDAIYF
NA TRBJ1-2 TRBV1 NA TGCACCAGCAGCCAAGAGGGGCAGGGGAACTATGGCTACACCTTC CTSSQEGQGNYGYTF
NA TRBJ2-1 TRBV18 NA TGTGCCAGCTCACCAAAAGATGAGCAGTTCTTC CASSPKDEQFF
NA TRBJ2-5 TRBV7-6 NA TGTGCCAGCAGCCGGAAATGGGGGGACCAAGAGACCCAGTACTTC CASSRKWGDQETQYF
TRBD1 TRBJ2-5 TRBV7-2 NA TGTGCCAGCAGCCTACACAGGGGCCCAGAGACCCAGTACTTC CASSLHRGPETQYF
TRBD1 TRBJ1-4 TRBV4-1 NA TGCGCCAGCAGCCAATGGACAGGGGGAAGTGAAAAACTGTTTTTT CASSQWTGGSEKLFF
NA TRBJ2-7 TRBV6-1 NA TGTGCCAGCAGATTTGCGAGAGACGAGCAGTACTTC CASRFARDEQYF